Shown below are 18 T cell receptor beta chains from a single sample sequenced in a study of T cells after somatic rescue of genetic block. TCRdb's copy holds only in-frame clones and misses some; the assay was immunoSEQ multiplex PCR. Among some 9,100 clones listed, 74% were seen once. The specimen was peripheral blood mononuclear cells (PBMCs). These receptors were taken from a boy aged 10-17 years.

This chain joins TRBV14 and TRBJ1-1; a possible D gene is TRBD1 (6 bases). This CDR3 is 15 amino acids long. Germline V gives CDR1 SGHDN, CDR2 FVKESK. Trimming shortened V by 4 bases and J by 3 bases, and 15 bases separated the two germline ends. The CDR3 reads CASSPFRGGHTEAFF. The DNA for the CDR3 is TGTGCCAGCAGCCCCTTCCGAGGGGGGCACACTGAAGCTTTCTTT.

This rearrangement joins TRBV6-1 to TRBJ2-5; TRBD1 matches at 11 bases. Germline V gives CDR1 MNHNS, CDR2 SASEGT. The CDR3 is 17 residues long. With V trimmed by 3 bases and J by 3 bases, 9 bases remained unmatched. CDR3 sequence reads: CASSEPFWDRGKETQYF. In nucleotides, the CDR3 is TGTGCCAGCAGTGAGCCATTCTGGGACAGGGGGAAAGAGACCCAGTACTTC.

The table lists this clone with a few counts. Here the CDR3 DNA reads TGTGCCAGCAGTTACTCCCTCGGCGACGAGCAGTACTTC. The encoded protein is CASSYSLGDEQYF. The J gene is TRBJ2-7, the V gene TRBV6-6; D is uncertain. The CDR3 is 13 residues long. V was cut by 0 bases and J by 5 bases, with 8 bases left in between. The V gene's germline CDR1 is MNHNY and CDR2 SVGAGI (reference sequence).

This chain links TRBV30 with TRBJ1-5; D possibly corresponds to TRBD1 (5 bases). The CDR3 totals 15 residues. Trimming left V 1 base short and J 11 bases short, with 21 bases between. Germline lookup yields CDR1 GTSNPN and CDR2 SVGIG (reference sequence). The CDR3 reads CAWSGEGLVGNAQHF. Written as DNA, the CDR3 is TGTGCCTGGAGTGGGGAGGGACTCGTCGGGAATGCCCAGCATTTT.

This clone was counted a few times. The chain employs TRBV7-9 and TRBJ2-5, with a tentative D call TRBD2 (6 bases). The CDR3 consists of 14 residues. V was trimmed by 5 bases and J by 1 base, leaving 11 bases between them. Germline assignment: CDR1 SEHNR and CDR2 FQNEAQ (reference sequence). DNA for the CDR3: TGTGCCAGCAGCCGGGGGACGGTCCAAGAGACCCAGTACTTC. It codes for CASSRGTVQETQYF.

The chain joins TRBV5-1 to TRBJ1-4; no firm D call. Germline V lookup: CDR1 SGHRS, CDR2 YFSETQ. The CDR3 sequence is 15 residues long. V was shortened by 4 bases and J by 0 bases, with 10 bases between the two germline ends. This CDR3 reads CASSPDYSTNEKLFF. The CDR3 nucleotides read TGCGCCAGCAGCCCTGACTATTCAACTAATGAAAAACTGTTTTTT.

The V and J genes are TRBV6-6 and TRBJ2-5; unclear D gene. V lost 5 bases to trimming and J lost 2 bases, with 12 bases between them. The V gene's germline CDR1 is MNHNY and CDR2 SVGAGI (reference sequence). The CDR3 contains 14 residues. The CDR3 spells CASSSRHLQETQYF. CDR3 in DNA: TGTGCCAGCAGTAGTCGCCACCTTCAAGAGACCCAGTACTTC.

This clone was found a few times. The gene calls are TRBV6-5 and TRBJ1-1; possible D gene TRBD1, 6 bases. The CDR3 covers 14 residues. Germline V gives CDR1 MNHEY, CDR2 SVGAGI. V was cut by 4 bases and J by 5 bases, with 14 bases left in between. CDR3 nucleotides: TGTGCCAGCAGTTGGGCAGGGGCGAGGACTGAAGCTTTCTTT. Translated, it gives CASSWAGARTEAFF.

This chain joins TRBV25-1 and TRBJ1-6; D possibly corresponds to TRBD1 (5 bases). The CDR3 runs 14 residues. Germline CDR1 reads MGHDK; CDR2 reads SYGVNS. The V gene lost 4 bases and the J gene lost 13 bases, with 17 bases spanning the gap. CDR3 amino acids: CASSGGPGKRPLHF. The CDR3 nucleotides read TGTGCCAGCAGTGGGGGCCCCGGGAAACGGCCCCTCCACTTT.

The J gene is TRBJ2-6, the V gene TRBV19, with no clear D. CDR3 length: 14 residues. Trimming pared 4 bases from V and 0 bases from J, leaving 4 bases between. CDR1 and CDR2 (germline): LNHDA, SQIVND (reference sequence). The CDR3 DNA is TGTGCCAGTAGTAAGATCTCTGGGGCCAACGTCCTGACTTTC. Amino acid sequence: CASSKISGANVLTF. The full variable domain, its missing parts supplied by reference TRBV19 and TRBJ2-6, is DGGITQSPKYLFRKEGQNVTLSCEQNLNHDAMYWYRQDPGQGLRLIYYSQIVNDFQKGDIAEGYSVSREKKESFPLTVTSAQKNPTAFYLCASSKISGANVLTFGAGSRLTVL.

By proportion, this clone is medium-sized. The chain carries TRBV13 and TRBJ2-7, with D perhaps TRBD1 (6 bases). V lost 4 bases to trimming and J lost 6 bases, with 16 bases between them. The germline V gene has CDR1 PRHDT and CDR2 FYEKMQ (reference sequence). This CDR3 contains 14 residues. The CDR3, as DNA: TGTGCCAGCAGCTCTTTCGATCGGACAGTCGAGCAGTACTTC. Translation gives CASSSFDRTVEQYF.

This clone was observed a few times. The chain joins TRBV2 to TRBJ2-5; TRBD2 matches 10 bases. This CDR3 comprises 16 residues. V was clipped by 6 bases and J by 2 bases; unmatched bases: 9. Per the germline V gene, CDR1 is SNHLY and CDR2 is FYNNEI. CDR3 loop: CASRRLAGARQETQYF. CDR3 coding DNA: TGTGCCAGCAGACGTCTAGCGGGGGCCCGGCAAGAGACCCAGTACTTC.

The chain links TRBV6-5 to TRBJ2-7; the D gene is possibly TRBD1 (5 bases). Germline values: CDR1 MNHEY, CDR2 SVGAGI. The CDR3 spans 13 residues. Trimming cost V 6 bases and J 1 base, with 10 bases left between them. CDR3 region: CASRKTGSYEQYF. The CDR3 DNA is TGTGCCAGCAGGAAAACAGGTTCCTACGAGCAGTACTTC.

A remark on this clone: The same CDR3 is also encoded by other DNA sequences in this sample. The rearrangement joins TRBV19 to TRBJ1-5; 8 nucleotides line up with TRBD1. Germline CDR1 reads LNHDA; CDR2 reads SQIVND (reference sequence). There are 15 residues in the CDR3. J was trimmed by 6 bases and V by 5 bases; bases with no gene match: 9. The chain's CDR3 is CASSFGQGSGQPQHF. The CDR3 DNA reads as TGTGCCAGTAGTTTCGGACAGGGAAGTGGTCAGCCCCAGCATTTT.

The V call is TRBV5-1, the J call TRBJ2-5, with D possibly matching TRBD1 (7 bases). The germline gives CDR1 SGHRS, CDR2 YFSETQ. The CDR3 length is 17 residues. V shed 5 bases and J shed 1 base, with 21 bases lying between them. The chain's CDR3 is CASRGYTAGQPQETQYF. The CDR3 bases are TGCGCCAGCAGAGGGTATACCGCGGGACAGCCCCAAGAGACCCAGTACTTC.

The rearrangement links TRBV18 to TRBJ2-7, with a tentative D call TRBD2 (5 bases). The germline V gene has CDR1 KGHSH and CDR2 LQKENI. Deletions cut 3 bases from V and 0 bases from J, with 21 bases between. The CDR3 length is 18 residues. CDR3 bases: TGTGCCAGCTCACCCCCCGGCGCCGTACGGGGTCCCTCCTACGAGCAGTACTTC. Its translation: CASSPPGAVRGPSYEQYF.

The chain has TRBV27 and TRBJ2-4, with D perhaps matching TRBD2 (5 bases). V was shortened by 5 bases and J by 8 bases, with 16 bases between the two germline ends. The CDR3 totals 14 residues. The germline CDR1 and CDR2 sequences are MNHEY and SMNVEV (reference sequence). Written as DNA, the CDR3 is TGTGCCAGCAGTCCCAGATTTAGCGATGACATTCAGTACTTC. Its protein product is CASSPRFSDDIQYF.

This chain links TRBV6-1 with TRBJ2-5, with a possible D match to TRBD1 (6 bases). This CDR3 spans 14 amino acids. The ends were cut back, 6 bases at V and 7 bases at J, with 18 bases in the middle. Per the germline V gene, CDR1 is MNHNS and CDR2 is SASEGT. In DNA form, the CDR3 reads TGTGCCAGCAGCATAGGACACCGAGGGGGGACCCAGTACTTC. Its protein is CASSIGHRGGTQYF.